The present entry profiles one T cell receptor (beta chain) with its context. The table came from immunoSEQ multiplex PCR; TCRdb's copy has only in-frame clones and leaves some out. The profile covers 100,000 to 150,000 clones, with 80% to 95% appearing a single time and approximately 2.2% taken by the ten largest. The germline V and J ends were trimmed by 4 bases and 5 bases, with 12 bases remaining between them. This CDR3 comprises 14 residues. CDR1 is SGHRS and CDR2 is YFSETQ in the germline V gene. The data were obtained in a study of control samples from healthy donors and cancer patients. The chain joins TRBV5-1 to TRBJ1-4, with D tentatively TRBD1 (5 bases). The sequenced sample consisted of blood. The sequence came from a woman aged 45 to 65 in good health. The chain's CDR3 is CASSTGTGNEKLFF. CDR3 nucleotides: TGCGCCAGCAGCACCGGGACCGGGAATGAAAAACTGTTTTTT.